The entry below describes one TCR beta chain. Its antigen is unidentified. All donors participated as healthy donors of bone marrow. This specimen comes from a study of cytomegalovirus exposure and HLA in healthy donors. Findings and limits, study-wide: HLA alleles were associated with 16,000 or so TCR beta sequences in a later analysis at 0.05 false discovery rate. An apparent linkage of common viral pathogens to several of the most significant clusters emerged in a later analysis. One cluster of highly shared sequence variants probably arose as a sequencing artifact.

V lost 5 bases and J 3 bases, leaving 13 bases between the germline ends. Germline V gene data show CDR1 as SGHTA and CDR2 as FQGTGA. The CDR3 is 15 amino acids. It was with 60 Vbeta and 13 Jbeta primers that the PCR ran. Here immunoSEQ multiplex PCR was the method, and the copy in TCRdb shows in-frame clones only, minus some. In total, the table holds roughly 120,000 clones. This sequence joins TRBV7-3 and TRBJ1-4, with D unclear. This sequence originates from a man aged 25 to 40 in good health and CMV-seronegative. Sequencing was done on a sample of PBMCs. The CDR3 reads CASSPTGKANEKLFF. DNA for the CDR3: TGTGCCAGCAGCCCCACGGGGAAGGCTAATGAAAAACTGTTTTTT.